Described below is a single T cell receptor beta chain sequence and its context. The antigen is not known. The data were obtained in a study of graft-versus-host responses after intestinal transplantation. Generated by immunoSEQ multiplex PCR, the TCRdb table keeps only in-frame clones and is missing some. In the table there are around 110,000 clones, around nine tenths of which are singletons. This CDR3 region has 14 residues. Trimming removed 5 bases at V and 5 bases at J, with 15 bases between. CDR1 and CDR2 (germline): LNHDA, SQIVND (reference sequence). J is TRBJ2-5 and V is TRBV19; unclear D gene. The input for sequencing was unstimulated CD4+ T cells sorted from spleen or lymph node cells, taken before transplant. This sequence originates from a human donor who was the organ donor for an intestinal transplant. Here the CDR3 reads CASSALIKGETQYF. The CDR3 DNA sequence: TGTGCCAGTAGTGCCTTGATTAAAGGGGAGACCCAGTACTTC.